The present TCR beta chain was sequenced within a study of long-term antiretroviral therapy in people with HIV. Germline CDR1 is SGHRS and CDR2 is YFSETQ. The CDR3 length is 17 residues. Trimming took 0 bases from V and 8 from J; bases not matched to a gene: 16. The run of the v3.0 immunoSEQ assay was at survey level. Some clones are missing from TCRdb's copy, which holds only in-frame ones; the method was immunoSEQ multiplex PCR. The sample has about 24,000 clones, over 65% seen once. Whole-study results and caveats: HIV repertoire CDR3 lengths ranged less widely than those of controls. Dominant in the repertoire at all time points were clones expanded before ART. Diversity remained lower than transplant donor controls, even though it increased after ART.

Each contributor possessed a minimum of one pre-ART and a minimum of two post-ART PBMC samples. Worth noting for this clone: Its antigen is currently unknown.

The sequence was collected from a man aged 25 to 45 with HIV. This chain links TRBV5-1 with TRBJ1-2; the match to TRBD1 covers 7 bases. Here the sequenced sample was unsorted PBMCs, taken 4.4 years after starting antiretroviral therapy. The CDR3: CASSLEGAGYALEGYTF. In nucleotides, the CDR3 is TGCGCCAGCAGCTTGGAGGGGGCAGGTTATGCTCTGGAGGGCTACACCTTC. The full variable domain, completed using reference TRBV5-1 and TRBJ1-2, is KAGVTQTPRYLIKTRGQQVTLSCSPISGHRSVSWYQQTPGQGLQFLFEYFSETQRNKGNFPGRFSGRQFSNSRSEMNVSTLELGDSALYLCASSLEGAGYALEGYTFGSGTRLTVV.